Each of the 19 T cell receptor beta chains below was sequenced from the same sample in a study of T cell repertoires in cytomegalovirus infection. A single record per CDR3 protein comes from TCRdb applying MiXCR to the reads. Of 200,000 to 250,000 distinct CDR3 sequences in the sample, roughly an eighth were seen once. The sample comprised PBMCs. These receptor sequences come from a human donor in good health (CMV status not recorded). Some clones in this sample may be carry-over from other donors' samples.

The sample holds many counts of this clonotype. V and J are TRBV4-2 and TRBJ2-4; D uncertain. V gave up 4 bases and J gave up 6 bases, with 4 bases separating them. Germline V gene data show CDR1 as LGHNA and CDR2 as YNFKEQ. This CDR3 has 11 amino acids. CDR3 coding DNA: TGTGCCAGCAGCCCCGGAAACATTCAGTACTTC. Protein: CASSPGNIQYF.

This chain joins TRBV5-6 and TRBJ1-1; 8 positions match TRBD1. From germline, CDR1 is SGHDT and CDR2 YYEEEE. The V and J ends lost 3 bases and 2 bases, in that order; junction bases with no gene match: 9. CDR3 size: 16 residues. CDR3 DNA sequence: TGTGCCAGCAGCTGGACAGGGACAACATTTAACACTGAAGCTTTCTTT. Translation: CASSWTGTTFNTEAFF.

This clonotype has at least ten counts. This chain uses TRBV7-6 with TRBJ1-3; a weak D match, TRBD1 (6 bases). The CDR3 consists of 14 residues. Germline V gene sequence: CDR1 SGHVS, CDR2 FNYEAQ. The V end was cut by 2 bases, the J end by 4 bases, with 9 bases between. CDR3 nucleotide sequence: TGTGCCAGCAGCTTACCCGGACAGGGAAACACCATATATTTT. It codes for CASSLPGQGNTIYF.

This clonotype was counted many times. The genes are TRBV6-1 and TRBJ2-2; D is unclear. Trimming took off 1 base at V and 0 bases at J, with 3 bases between the two ends. CDR1 is MNHNS and CDR2 is SASEGT in the germline V gene. This CDR3 contains 14 residues. The CDR3 sequence: CASSEGANTGELFF. The CDR3, as DNA: TGTGCCAGCAGTGAAGGAGCGAACACCGGGGAGCTGTTTTTT.

This clonotype was observed many times. This sequence joins TRBV6-1 and TRBJ1-1; 7 bases agree with TRBD1. J lost 2 bases, V lost 6 bases, and 9 bases had no gene match. The germline V gene encodes CDR1 MNHNS and CDR2 SASEGT. The CDR3 length is 15 residues. The CDR3 coding sequence is TGTGCCAGCAGGCGGACAGGTTCAACCAACACTGAAGCTTTCTTT. It is translated as CASRRTGSTNTEAFF.

The rearrangement joins TRBV29-1 to TRBJ1-1; D perhaps matches TRBD1 (6 bases). The V end lost 7 bases, the J end lost 0 bases, and 18 bases lay between the germline ends. Germline V gene data show CDR1 as SQVTM and CDR2 as ANQGSEA. This CDR3 is 15 amino acids long. The CDR3 loop reads CSGETGGGLNTEAFF. The CDR3, as DNA: TGCAGCGGCGAAACGGGGGGGGGGCTGAACACTGAAGCTTTCTTT.

The J gene is TRBJ1-2, the V gene TRBV6-5; D is uncertain. Germline V gene lookup returns CDR1 MNHEY and CDR2 SVGAGI. The germline V and J ends were trimmed by 2 bases and 8 bases, with 15 bases remaining between them. There are 14 residues in the CDR3. Here the CDR3 DNA reads TGTGCCAGCAGTTACATGATCAGCGTGGAAGGCTACACCTTC. The encoded protein is CASSYMISVEGYTF.

This clonotype occurred many times. The CDR3 nucleotides read TGTGCCAGCAGCCCGTACAGGGGAGGGGAGAACACTGAAGCTTTCTTT. This translates into CASSPYRGGENTEAFF. The chain is built from TRBV7-8 and TRBJ1-1; 7 bases match TRBD1. The V segment lost 5 bases and the J segment 1 base; nucleotides outside the gene matches: 10. This CDR3 is 16 amino acids long. CDR1 is SGHVS and CDR2 is FQNEAQ in the germline V gene.

The chain joins TRBV7-3 to TRBJ2-5, with D possibly TRBD2 on 5 matching bases. With 3 bases removed from V and 5 bases from J, the gap between germline ends came to 13 bases. The CDR3 has 14 amino acids. The germline V gene has CDR1 SGHTA and CDR2 FQGTGA. The CDR3 spells CASSLEAVEETQYF. Here the CDR3 DNA reads TGTGCCAGCAGCTTGGAAGCGGTCGAGGAGACCCAGTACTTC.

The chain couples TRBV2 to TRBJ2-1; 12 bases line up with TRBD2. CDR3 length: 14 amino acids. CDR1 is SNHLY, CDR2 FYNNEI, per germline. V was pared by 7 bases and J by 8 bases, with 6 bases of the junction left unmatched. The CDR3 loop is CASTGLAGMDEQFF. The CDR3 region has the DNA TGTGCCAGCACTGGACTAGCGGGAATGGATGAGCAGTTCTTC.

This clonotype came up a few times. V usage is TRBV20-1 and J usage is TRBJ2-7; the match to TRBD2 covers 8 bases. With V trimmed by 2 bases and J by 0 bases, 6 bases remained unmatched. The germline V gene has CDR1 DFQATT and CDR2 SNEGSKA (reference sequence). This CDR3 comprises 15 residues. DNA of the CDR3: TGCAGTGCTAGACCGGGACTAGTGAGCTCCTACGAGCAGTACTTC. Translating gives CSARPGLVSSYEQYF.

This clonotype was detected many times. This CDR3 is CASSFEGAYYEQYF. In nucleotides, the CDR3 is TGTGCCAGCAGCTTCGAAGGGGCCTACTACGAGCAGTACTTC. The rearrangement uses TRBV7-2 and TRBJ2-7, with a tentative D call TRBD1 (5 bases). This CDR3 is 14 amino acids long. Per germline, CDR1 SGHTA and CDR2 FQGNSA. Between the trimmed V and J ends, which lost 3 bases and 3 bases, there was a span of 12 bases.

Only one count was recorded for this clonotype. The missing conserved phenylalanine or tryptophan at the end of this CDR3 makes a read error likely. The chain couples TRBV7-9 to TRBJ2-5; D possibly corresponds to TRBD2 (5 bases). Trimming pared 4 bases from V and 3 bases from J, leaving 12 bases between. Germline CDR1 SEHNR, CDR2 FQNEAQ (reference sequence). This CDR3 comprises 14 residues. CDR3 amino acids: CASSSLGREETQYS. CDR3 sequence (DNA): TGTGCCAGCAGCTCTCTCGGGCGGGAAGAGACCCAGTACTCC.

This clonotype was detected many times. This chain connects TRBV7-2 to TRBJ2-5; 9 nucleotides agree with TRBD2. The germline gives CDR1 SGHTA, CDR2 FQGNSA. The CDR3 is 17 residues long. The J segment lost 0 bases and the V segment lost 4 bases, leaving 9 bases of the junction unmatched. The CDR3 coding sequence is TGTGCCAGCAGCTCATTGGGGCTAGCGGGAAACCAAGAGACCCAGTACTTC. Translation: CASSSLGLAGNQETQYF.

There are many counts of this clonotype. V is TRBV11-3 and J is TRBJ2-3; no definite D call. Trimming shortened V by 5 bases and J by 6 bases, and 6 bases separated the two germline ends. CDR1 and CDR2 (germline): SGHNT, YENEEA. The CDR3 is 11 amino acids. CDR3 sequence (DNA): TGTGCCAGCAGCGCAAGGGATACGCAGTATTTT. It is translated as CASSARDTQYF. The full variable domain, rest sourced from reference TRBV11-3 and TRBJ2-3, is EAGVVQSPRYKIIEKKQPVAFWCNPISGHNTLYWYLQNLGQGPELLIRYENEEAVDDSQLPKDRFSAERLKGVDSTLKIQPAELGDSAVYLCASSARDTQYFGPGTRLTVL.

At least ten counts were recorded for this clonotype. V is TRBV28 and J is TRBJ1-5, with D tentatively TRBD1 (5 bases). The CDR3 runs 13 residues. Germline CDR1 reads MDHEN; CDR2 reads SYDVKM. The V gene lost 10 bases and the J gene lost 3 bases, with 13 bases spanning the gap. CDR3 sequence reads: CATVGGDNQPQHF. DNA of the CDR3: TGTGCCACGGTGGGGGGAGACAATCAGCCCCAGCATTTT.

The V call is TRBV20-1, the J call TRBJ2-2, with D perhaps TRBD2 (5 bases). The V and J ends lost 0 bases and 3 bases respectively, with 8 bases between them. This CDR3 is 14 amino acids long. Germline-derived CDR1 and CDR2 are DFQATT and SNEGSKA (reference sequence). This CDR3 reads CSARDLSDTGELFF. The CDR3 nucleotides are TGCAGTGCTAGAGATCTTAGCGACACCGGGGAGCTGTTTTTT.

This clonotype was recorded many times. The genes are TRBV5-4 and TRBJ2-2, with 8 positions matching TRBD2. Germline values: CDR1 SGHNT, CDR2 YYREEE (reference sequence). This CDR3 comprises 16 residues. V gave up 1 base and J gave up 4 bases; unmatched junction bases: 6. The CDR3 protein is CASSLQRGRSTGELFF. The CDR3 DNA reads TGTGCCAGCAGCTTGCAGCGGGGGAGGAGCACCGGGGAGCTGTTTTTT.

This clonotype occurred a few times. J is TRBJ2-5 and V is TRBV7-2; 9 nucleotides match TRBD1. The germline gives CDR1 SGHTA, CDR2 FQGNSA. The CDR3 covers 15 residues. V shed 5 bases, J shed 5 bases, and the junction held 9 bases outside the gene matches. The CDR3 is CASSPGQGAVETQYF. Written as DNA, the CDR3 is TGTGCCAGCAGCCCGGGACAGGGAGCGGTTGAGACCCAGTACTTC.